This T cell receptor (beta chain) was observed in a study of cytomegalovirus exposure and HLA in healthy donors (dated by TCRdb to 2016 to 2017). The study in broad terms: In an earlier analysis of some 610 of the donors, 276 Gb of sequence data and 117 million unique TCR beta sequences from some 170 million T cells were reported. Approximately 310 gigabases of sequencing data and about 92 million unique TCR sequences made up an early release that covered fewer than 650 HLA-typed donors. Among the roughly 390 genotyped donors, about 83% belonged to the genetic ancestry cluster associated with self-reported Caucasian donors. The study was designed to test whether signatures of past pathogen exposure could be identified by cataloging public T cell receptors. The study profiled the T cell repertoires of hundreds of subjects by immunosequencing and related them to cytomegalovirus serostatus. Along with the roughly 670-subject first cohort, a separate validation cohort of some 130 different subjects was used. To predict cytomegalovirus infection status, the study brought together high-throughput TCR immunosequencing, statistical association of individual TCRs with disease status, and machine learning. To study patterns of TCR occurrence, a later analysis re-analyzed previously published TCR beta repertoires from several hundred donors and added high-resolution HLA genotyping. Rather than drawing on any new phenotypic data, the later analysis identified candidate immune exposures from TCR beta sequences and the way those sequences occurred across donors. To decide whether each TCR beta V gene segment behaved as functional or pseudogenic, an earlier analysis of some 600 of the donors relied on high-throughput TCR beta sequencing. Donor age, sex, ethnicity and CMV serostatus were compiled alongside the repertoire data. A later genetic analysis took genome-wide SNP genotypes for about 65% of the roughly 670 donors and used that subset as a discovery cohort. All discovery cohort repertoires had been generated using a single sequencing platform. HLA typing included class I and class II loci at four-digit resolution. The number of donors typed differed by locus, with about 629-630 for A, B, C, DRB1 and DQB1, roughly 550 for DQA1, 600 to 610 for DPA1, and approximately 470 for DPB1. About five DR-DQ haplotypes were handled as single units for association and clustering, since linkage in the cohort was strong. Among about 390 genotyped donors of the cohort, an average of 235,054 unique TCR beta nucleotide sequences were sequenced per donor, roughly a sixth of them non-productive. Study-level results and caveats: A few of the identified cytomegalovirus-associated TCR beta chains were confirmed in vitro to be specific for cytomegalovirus antigens. The only immune exposure information available for the cohort was CMV serostatus. Several of the top co-occurrence clusters appeared to be linked to parvovirus B19, influenza, CMV and Epstein-Barr virus, according to a later analysis. A further reported finding was that TCR beta sequences accurately predicted the HLA-A and HLA-B alleles for most subjects in the first cohort. The authors suggested that the approach could potentially be extended to other disease states and immunological phenotypes. A later analysis found that HLA-associated TCR beta chains were more clonally expanded and had lower generation probabilities than equally common non-associated chains. In a later analysis, the rate of TCR association differed among HLA loci, with DRB1 alleles having the most associated TCRs and HLA-C alleles having the fewest. The study listed 164 TCR beta chains as associated with cytomegalovirus. Sequencing depth was assumed to be roughly uniform across donors in the presence/absence analyses, though that assumption may not hold. An association between a missense DCLRE1C variant and V-gene and J-gene trimming of TCR beta chains was found in a later genetic analysis and replicated in an independent cohort. Most CMV-associated TCR beta chains appeared to be HLA-restricted in a later analysis, and the HLA associations seemed to be driven largely by CMV exposure. Because the 87-base-pair reads could not distinguish some IMGT-functional V segments, including TRBV6-2 and TRBV6-3, those segments were excluded. In both the original and validation cohorts, the classifier was reported to diagnose cytomegalovirus status with high specificity and sensitivity. In this cohort, only TCR beta chains were sequenced, and detectable features were limited by the absence of alpha or paired-chain data. At a false discovery rate of 0.05, a later analysis linked under 20,000 TCR beta sequences to specific HLA alleles. Linkage disequilibrium might explain the correlated functional status among segregating V segments, but an unknown experimental factor could not be excluded. When HLA alleles, especially DR and DQ, strongly co-occurred, attributing TCR associations to individual alleles was difficult. Broadly in line with IMGT annotations, most TCR beta V segments showed up in productive rearrangements about 87% or about 30% of the time in an earlier analysis of 450 to 750 of the donors. A group of highly shared sequence variants was considered likely to be a technical artifact of the sequencing pipeline. A later genetic analysis reported fewer N-insertions in productive TCRs among donors in an Asian-associated ancestry cluster than the roughly 620-donor mean. HLA typing was unavailable for some donors at each locus, so association tests used only the typed subset. Over 15 rarely observed V segments, including chromosome 9 orphons, were excluded from the earlier analysis of about 610 of the donors because counts were too low. Most TCR sequences were observed very rarely across donors, whereas some public TCRs were present in many individuals.

The library was built by means of the immunoSEQ multiplex PCR assay. A mixture of 60 forward primers for TCR Vbeta segments and 13 reverse primers for TCR Jbeta segments was used in the multiplex PCR. A multiplex PCR assay on genomic DNA amplified the CDR3 region of rearranged TCR beta genes. Amplified TCR beta libraries were sequenced as 87-base-pair reads on the Illumina HiSeq System. In the paper's pipeline: A later analysis counted 75 million to 100 million unique TCR beta chains across the 666 repertoires, and 10 million to 12 million of these chains were shared by at least two donors. To remove PCR and sequencing errors, raw reads were error-corrected and collapsed into unique sequences using a nearest-neighbor algorithm that merged closely related sequences. V, D and J gene segments were assigned by aligning CDR3 sequences to IMGT reference sequences. For a sequence to be retained, a match of at least six nucleotides to both a V gene segment and a J gene segment was required. A rearrangement counted as productive if the CDR3 had no stop codons and remained in frame with V and J, and every other rearrangement counted as non-productive. CDR3 was defined by IMGT convention, running from the second conserved V-encoded cysteine to the conserved J-encoded phenylalanine. The earlier analysis of about 620 of the donors excluded sequences that lacked an unambiguous match to a single V gene segment. An earlier analysis of several hundred of the donors called V segments functional above 56.7% productive rearrangements and segregating when the between-donor standard deviation exceeded 5%. A statistical classification framework was built for diagnosing cytomegalovirus status from the catalog of TCR beta chain sequences. In a later analysis, TCR nucleotide sequences were compared against IMGT/GENE-DB human TR gene sequences so that V and J genes could be assigned. Using the TCRdist pipeline, a later analysis assigned CDR3 sequences along with most-parsimonious VDJ recombination scenarios. In a later analysis, each TCR beta chain was defined by its CDR3 amino acid sequence together with its V-gene family, and reads without a unique V-gene family were excluded. A later analysis removed 592 highly shared, low-generation-probability nucleotide sequences to deal with suspected cross-contamination and a sequencing artifact. A later analysis calculated a clonal expansion index for each public chain from normalized within-repertoire ranks of inferred template counts. In a later analysis, generation probabilities were computed using a VDJ recombination model fitted to out-of-frame rearrangements, and the results were checked against IGoR. Hypergeometric tests were used in a later analysis to score TCR-TCR, TCR-HLA and TCR-CMV co-occurrence, with a repertoire-size bias correction applied to the TCR pairs. To estimate false discovery rates, a later analysis permuted the HLA or CMV assignments 20 times. In a later analysis, co-occurring TCRs were grouped with DBSCAN, and TCRdist sequence similarity was added when clustering was performed within HLA-allele-positive subsets. Co-occurrence clustering excluded repertoires with fewer than 30,000 or more than 120,000 public chains, plus five with anomalous nucleotide sharing. Imported from immuneACCESS, the table was reduced by TCRdb to in-frame sequences with V and J called. These copies leave out some clones; in studies compared against another copy, an unresolved V gene accounts for under half, and the cause of the remainder is not known. V and J calls and clone size are those listed in that table; D and trimming were worked out from the DNA. The table for this sample lists under 200,000 clones; around 75% of them were counted only once. Less than 5.5% of the sample comes from the top ten.

This clone was counted a few times. Its antigen is not yet known. Per-nucleotide qualities are absent, and no much larger clonotype sits a single base away. The germline V gene encodes CDR1 SNHLY and CDR2 FYNNEI. Cut back by 8 bases and 2 bases, the V and J ends lie 4 bases apart. Spanning cysteine to phenylalanine, the CDR3 consists of 11 amino acids. The sequence is cut down to CDR3 DNA, 33 bases in frame from base 1. In total, approximately 690 healthy bone marrow donors made up the cohort. Cohort members were all nominally healthy when sampled, although unrecorded immune exposures were likely present. The donor was CMV seronegative and was included in the group of 352 seronegative cohort members. Every donor gave a peripheral blood sample, and the peripheral blood mononuclear cells from that sample were used for TCR beta sequencing. The Qiagen DNeasy Blood Extraction Kit was used to extract genomic DNA from the blood cell samples.

Here the chain combines TRBV2 and TRBJ1-5; no D gene call is confident. Material for sequencing was PBMCs. The TCR comes from a male donor in good health and CMV-seronegative. The bases are TGTGCCAGCCGCGGCAATCAGCCCCAGCATTTT. It is translated as CASRGNQPQHF.